These 23 T cell receptor beta chains were all obtained from the same sample, sequenced in a study of human T cells and chemical hapten exposure. TCRdb processed the RACE reads anew with MiXCR; each CDR3 protein has one entry. The sample includes around 380,000 distinct CDR3 sequences, around 5.5% of them seen just once. Described time point: pre-sensitization, week 0. Stated treatment: therapeutic diphenylcyclopropenone sensitization with weekly scalp DPC. The sample here was whole blood, taken in connection with sensitization to the hapten diphenylcyclopropenone (DPC). The receptors were sampled from a woman under 30 with alopecia areata. Some clones in this sample may be carry-over from other donors' samples.

The chain combines TRBV4-3 with TRBJ2-2; 11 positions match TRBD2. The CDR3 runs 20 residues. V dropped 0 bases and J dropped 3; count of bases not matched to a gene: 12. Germline lookup yields CDR1 LGHNA and CDR2 YSLEER. CDR3 amino acids: CASSQEPPIAGGPDTGELFF. The CDR3 region has the DNA TGCGCCAGCAGCCAAGAACCCCCTATAGCGGGGGGGCCAGACACCGGGGAGCTGTTTTTT.

The chain is built from TRBV2 and TRBJ1-1; D might be TRBD1 (5 bases). There are 12 residues in the CDR3. Germline V gene data show CDR1 as SNHLY and CDR2 as FYNNEI. With 10 bases removed from V and 1 base from J, the gap between germline ends came to 10 bases. Here the CDR3 reads CANQTENTEAFF. In nucleotides, the CDR3 is TGTGCCAACCAGACAGAGAACACTGAAGCTTTCTTT.

V is TRBV29-1 and J is TRBJ1-4; D not resolved. CDR1 and CDR2 (germline): SQVTM, ANQGSEA. This CDR3 contains 11 residues. V was cut by 6 bases and J by 8 bases, with 10 bases left in between. The CDR3 is CSVTRGEKLFF. CDR3 in DNA: TGCAGCGTCACCCGTGGGGAAAAACTGTTTTTT.

This clonotype was picked up many times. This chain connects TRBV7-2 to TRBJ2-1; TRBD1 or TRBD2 may be the D gene (6 bases each). Deletions cut 2 bases from V and 10 bases from J, with 15 bases between. The CDR3 totals 14 residues. CDR1 and CDR2 (germline): SGHTA, FQGNSA. Here the CDR3 reads CASSLYGGFEEQFF. In DNA, the CDR3 is TGTGCCAGCAGCTTATACGGGGGCTTTGAGGAGCAGTTCTTC.

This clonotype was detected ten times or more. The V call is TRBV10-3, the J call TRBJ1-4; perhaps TRBD1 as D (6 bases). V lost 5 bases to trimming and J lost 8 bases, with 9 bases between them. Germline V lookup: CDR1 ENHRY, CDR2 SYGVKD. CDR3 length equals 12 residues. The CDR3 nucleotides read TGTGCCATCAGTCTCACAGGGGAAAAACTGTTTTTT. Its protein product is CAISLTGEKLFF.

This chain joins TRBV4-1 and TRBJ2-4, with D uncertain. CDR3 length equals 15 residues. The ends were cut back, 1 base at V and 9 bases at J, with 16 bases in the middle. Germline V gene data show CDR1 as MGHRA and CDR2 as YSYEKL. The CDR3 loop reads CASSQVGSRPRIQYF. In DNA form, the CDR3 reads TGCGCCAGCAGCCAAGTTGGTTCCCGGCCACGCATTCAGTACTTC.

The sample holds many counts of this clonotype. The chain uses TRBV7-9 and TRBJ1-5, with unresolved D. The CDR3 contains 12 residues. The V gene's germline CDR1 is SEHNR and CDR2 FQNEAQ (reference sequence). Between the trimmed V and J ends, which lost 5 bases and 3 bases, there was a span of 5 bases. The CDR3 sequence: CASSLPNQPQHF. CDR3 nucleotides: TGTGCCAGCAGCCTTCCCAATCAGCCCCAGCATTTT.

This clonotype was seen only a few times. The V gene is TRBV6-5, the J gene TRBJ2-1; 11 bases are shared with TRBD2. The CDR3 extends over 14 amino acids. Germline values: CDR1 MNHEY, CDR2 SVGAGI. V shed 6 bases and J 5 bases; nucleotides not matched to a gene: 3. The CDR3 region is CASRIAGGDNEQFF. The CDR3 nucleotides read TGTGCCAGCAGGATAGCGGGGGGGGACAATGAGCAGTTCTTC.

This clonotype was detected many times. CDR3 loop: CASIGDTSYEQYF. Written as DNA, the CDR3 is TGTGCCAGCATCGGGGACACATCCTACGAGCAGTACTTC. The chain employs TRBV9 and TRBJ2-7; D is perhaps TRBD1 (6 bases). This CDR3 region has 13 residues. Deletions cut 6 bases from V and 1 base from J, with 11 bases between. Looked up from germline, CDR1 is SGDLS and CDR2 is YYNGEE. The whole variable domain, filled in from reference TRBV9 and TRBJ2-7, reads DSGVTQTPKHLITATGQRVTLRCSPRSGDLSVYWYQQSLDQGLQFLIQYYNGEERAKGNILERFSAQQFPDLHSELNLSSLELGDSALYFCASIGDTSYEQYFGPGTRLTVT.

The genes are TRBV2 and TRBJ2-1; D is possibly TRBD2 (5 bases). CDR3 length: 14 residues. The germline V and J ends were trimmed by 4 bases and 8 bases, with 15 bases remaining between them. CDR1 and CDR2 (germline): SNHLY, FYNNEI. As DNA, the CDR3 is TGTGCCAGCAGTGCGGGGAACGCCTTTGATGAGCAGTTCTTC. It codes for CASSAGNAFDEQFF.

This clonotype was seen ten or more times. The gene calls are TRBV7-6 and TRBJ2-5; TRBD2 aligns across 10 bases. There are 16 residues in the CDR3. V shed 2 bases and J 2 bases; nucleotides not matched to a gene: 5. From germline, CDR1 is SGHVS and CDR2 FNYEAQ. The CDR3, as DNA: TGTGCCAGCAGCTTACTAAGCGGGGGGGGGCAAGAGACCCAGTACTTC. As protein: CASSLLSGGGQETQYF.

This clonotype was detected many times. The V call is TRBV4-3, the J call TRBJ1-6, with TRBD1 identical over 9 bases. Germline V gene data show CDR1 as LGHNA and CDR2 as YSLEER. Trimming at V came to 0 bases and at J to 7 bases, leaving 7 bases not matched to a gene. The CDR3 loop spans 17 amino acids. DNA of the CDR3: TGCGCCAGCAGCCAAGAATCTTTGGGACAGGGAAATTCACCCCTCCACTTT. Amino acid sequence: CASSQESLGQGNSPLHF.

This clonotype was counted a few times. J is TRBJ2-2 and V is TRBV3-1; 10 bases match TRBD1. Per the germline V gene, CDR1 is LGHDT and CDR2 is YNNKEL (reference sequence). Unmatched junction bases numbered 7, after V lost 2 bases and J lost 4 bases. The CDR3 covers 17 residues. DNA of the CDR3: TGTGCCAGCAGCCAAAATTTTGGGACAGGGGTCACCGGGGAGCTGTTTTTT. This sequence encodes CASSQNFGTGVTGELFF.

Many counts were recorded for this clonotype. The CDR3 reads CASSLIIGGGTEAFF. In nucleotides, the CDR3 is TGTGCCAGCAGTTTAATAATCGGTGGCGGCACTGAAGCTTTCTTT. This chain connects TRBV12-3 or TRBV12-4 to TRBJ1-1; no firm D call. V lost 2 bases to trimming and J lost 4 bases, with 14 bases between them. The CDR3 runs 15 residues.

V gene TRBV29-1 combines with J gene TRBJ2-1, with D perhaps TRBD1 (7 bases). The germline V gene encodes CDR1 SQVTM and CDR2 ANQGSEA. V gave up 4 bases and J gave up 9 bases, with 22 bases separating them. The CDR3 length is 15 residues. CDR3 loop: CSVGVSGQRLGEQFF. As DNA, the CDR3 is TGCAGCGTTGGGGTCTCGGGACAGAGACTAGGTGAGCAGTTCTTC.

This sequence joins TRBV10-3 and TRBJ2-7; D is ambiguous. V was cut by 1 base and J by 6 bases, with 4 bases left in between. The germline gives CDR1 ENHRY, CDR2 SYGVKD. The CDR3 runs 11 residues. The chain's CDR3 is CAISEWREQYF. DNA of the CDR3: TGTGCCATCAGTGAGTGGCGCGAGCAGTACTTC.

This clonotype occurred many times. This rearrangement joins TRBV9 to TRBJ1-2, with 7 bases lining up with TRBD1. Germline V CDR1 and CDR2: SGDLS, YYNGEE. Losses at the gene ends were 5 bases for V and 5 bases for J; bases not matched to a gene: 6. This CDR3 has 13 amino acids. The CDR3 reads CASRSTGTYGYTF. The CDR3 DNA sequence: TGTGCCAGCAGATCGACAGGGACTTATGGCTACACCTTC.

This clonotype was seen ten or more times. The genes are TRBV4-1 and TRBJ1-2; possibly TRBD1 for D (6 bases). The CDR3 has 16 amino acids. The V end was cut by 5 bases, the J end by 6 bases, with 22 bases between. CDR1 MGHRA and CDR2 YSYEKL come from the germline V gene. CDR3 amino acids: CASSRDFPEAGDGYTF. The CDR3 coding sequence is TGCGCCAGCAGCAGGGACTTCCCGGAGGCAGGGGATGGCTACACCTTC.

The chain links TRBV4-1 to TRBJ2-3; 7 bases align to TRBD2. From germline, CDR1 is MGHRA and CDR2 YSYEKL. J gave up 1 base and V 2 bases, and 6 bases lay outside the gene matches. The length of the CDR3 is 16 residues. The CDR3 DNA sequence: TGCGCCAGCAGCCAACTACTAGCGCGGGGCACAGATACGCAGTATTTT. The encoded protein is CASSQLLARGTDTQYF.

The chain joins TRBV28 to TRBJ2-2; perhaps D is TRBD1 or TRBD2 (5 bases each). In germline, CDR1 is MDHEN, CDR2 SYDVKM. V lost 2 bases and J 5 bases, leaving 15 bases between the germline ends. CDR3 length: 16 residues. The DNA of the CDR3 is TGTGCCAGCAGTTTAAACTCTTGGGGGAAGACCGGGGAGCTGTTTTTT. Encoded protein: CASSLNSWGKTGELFF.

This clonotype was counted ten times or more. Written as DNA, the CDR3 is TGTGCCAGCAGCCACCCCATCCCCAGAGCGGGGGCCCTCTACAATGAGCAGTTCTTC. Residues: CASSHPIPRAGALYNEQFF. The chain couples TRBV6-1 to TRBJ2-1, with TRBD2 matching over 8 bases. The length of the CDR3 is 19 residues. The V gene's germline CDR1 is MNHNS and CDR2 SASEGT. The junction had 19 bases not matched to a gene; V was cut back by 6 bases and J by 3 bases.

The chain employs TRBV5-1 and TRBJ2-7; D not certain. Trimming stripped 0 bases from V and 3 bases from J, with 13 bases between. From germline, CDR1 is SGHRS and CDR2 YFSETQ. The CDR3 consists of 15 residues. The CDR3 coding sequence is TGCGCCAGCAGCTTGGACCACCTCGGATACTACGAGCAGTACTTC. This translates into CASSLDHLGYYEQYF. The full variable domain, with the rest looked up from reference TRBV5-1 and TRBJ2-7, is KAGVTQTPRYLIKTRGQQVTLSCSPISGHRSVSWYQQTPGQGLQFLFEYFSETQRNKGNFPGRFSGRQFSNSRSEMNVSTLELGDSALYLCASSLDHLGYYEQYFGPGTRLTVT.

There are many counts of this clonotype. The CDR3 reads CSALDRVYEQYF. The CDR3 bases are TGCAGCGCCCTGGACAGGGTCTACGAGCAGTACTTC. The chain uses TRBV29-1 and TRBJ2-7; 8 positions match TRBD1. The trim removed 7 bases at V and 3 bases at J, leaving 5 bases unmatched. The CDR3 runs to 12 residues. The V gene's germline CDR1 is SQVTM and CDR2 ANQGSEA.